Listed here are 19 T cell receptor beta chains from one sample, sequenced in a study of T cells after yellow fever vaccination (dated by TCRdb to between 2018 and 2021). The treatment or condition label, read with the paper, signifies: live attenuated yellow fever vaccine strain. Libraries were made using 5' RACE. The data were produced on an Illumina HiSeq 2500. In-frame beta chains were kept once TCRdb had trimmed the public reads at Q25 with fastp and called clones with MiXCR. CDR3 protein sequences are deduplicated, and each keeps its most common genes and DNA. The sample has 450,000 to 550,000 distinct CDR3 sequences on record, roughly 22% of them singletons. The ten top clones hold approximately 15% of the sample. The sample was PBMCs, taken approximately 22 days after the first yellow fever vaccination. The receptors stem from a young man who received the YFV17D yellow fever vaccine.

The rearrangement links TRBV24-1 to TRBJ2-1, with no clear D. Germline V CDR1 and CDR2: KGHDR, SFDVKD. The V end lost 5 bases, the J end lost 8 bases, and 12 bases lay between the germline ends. The CDR3 loop spans 13 amino acids. Written as DNA, the CDR3 is TGTGCCACCAGTGGACCCGATTCCCATGAGCAGTTCTTC. Amino acids: CATSGPDSHEQFF.

In this sample, this clonotype turned up many times. The chain uses TRBV3-1 and TRBJ1-2; the D is unclear. The CDR3 runs 13 residues. V lost 4 bases and J 7 bases, leaving 13 bases between the germline ends. Germline V gene sequence: CDR1 LGHDT, CDR2 YNNKEL (reference sequence). This CDR3 is CASSRLRAGGYTF. Written as DNA, the CDR3 is TGTGCCAGCAGCCGGTTGAGGGCTGGTGGCTACACCTTC. Supplemented by reference TRBV3-1 and TRBJ1-2, the full variable domain reads DTAVSQTPKYLVTQMGNDKSIKCEQNLGHDTMYWYKQDSKKFLKIMFSYNNKELIINETVPNRFSPKSPDKAHLNLHINSLELGDSAVYFCASSRLRAGGYTFGSGTRLTVV.

V gene TRBV4-3 combines with J gene TRBJ2-1; TRBD2 is a possible D gene (7 bases). The CDR3 runs 16 residues. V lost 4 bases and J 0 bases, leaving 13 bases between the germline ends. The germline V gene has CDR1 LGHNA and CDR2 YSLEER. CDR3 sequence: CASSPRGPSSYNEQFF. CDR3 DNA: TGCGCCAGCAGCCCGCGGGGGCCGAGCTCCTACAATGAGCAGTTCTTC.

This clonotype turned up a few times. The genes are TRBV12-3 or TRBV12-4 and TRBJ2-5; TRBD2 aligns across 12 bases. Germline trimming cut 7 bases from V and 4 bases from J; bases unmatched to any gene: 10. There are 16 residues in the CDR3. CDR3 sequence reads: CASTVTSGGPLETQYF. DNA of the CDR3: TGTGCCAGCACCGTGACTAGCGGGGGCCCTCTAGAGACCCAGTACTTC.

This chain links TRBV7-8 with TRBJ2-5; TRBD2 might be the D (6 bases). From germline, CDR1 is SGHVS and CDR2 FQNEAQ. V was clipped by 2 bases and J by 4 bases, with 17 bases between them. This CDR3 region has 16 residues. The CDR3 sequence: CASSLSSSAVSETQYF. For the CDR3, the DNA is TGTGCCAGCAGCTTATCGTCTAGCGCAGTATCAGAGACCCAGTACTTC.

V is TRBV6-1 and J is TRBJ2-2, with a tentative D call TRBD1 (5 bases). Trimming removed 4 bases from V and 6 bases from J, with 12 bases in between. Germline lookup yields CDR1 MNHNS and CDR2 SASEGT. This CDR3 region has 14 residues. The CDR3 loop is CASSGAGMAGELFF. CDR3 nucleotide sequence: TGTGCCAGCAGTGGGGCAGGGATGGCCGGGGAGCTGTTTTTT.

This clonotype appeared a few times. V usage is TRBV7-2 and J usage is TRBJ1-4; D is perhaps TRBD1 (5 bases). This CDR3 is 14 amino acids long. The germline V gene has CDR1 SGHTA and CDR2 FQGNSA. Trimming stripped 4 bases from V and 9 bases from J, with 15 bases between. Here the CDR3 reads CASSSFKGPKKLFF. The CDR3 nucleotides are TGTGCCAGCAGCTCCTTTAAGGGACCGAAAAAACTGTTTTTT.

This clonotype showed up just a few times. This rearrangement joins TRBV20-1 to TRBJ1-1, with D unresolved. The germline V gene has CDR1 DFQATT and CDR2 SNEGSKA (reference sequence). The CDR3 has 13 amino acids. The germline V and J ends were trimmed by 3 bases and 2 bases, with 10 bases remaining between them. The CDR3 region is CSASRIDNTEAFF. The CDR3 coding sequence is TGCAGTGCTAGTCGGATCGACAACACTGAAGCTTTCTTT.

V usage is TRBV7-2 and J usage is TRBJ1-5; D gene unclear. Per the germline V gene, CDR1 is SGHTA and CDR2 is FQGNSA. V was cut by 4 bases and J by 1 base, with 14 bases left in between. This CDR3 has 16 amino acids. CDR3 bases: TGTGCCAGCAGCTCTTCAGCGGAAGTAAGCAATCAGCCCCAGCATTTT. This gives the protein CASSSSAEVSNQPQHF.

This clonotype has a count of ten or more. The chain links TRBV5-6 to TRBJ2-2; unclear D gene. Germline-derived CDR1 and CDR2 are SGHDT and YYEEEE. The CDR3 runs to 13 residues. V gave up 0 bases and J gave up 7 bases, with 7 bases separating them. CDR3 sequence reads: CASSLERDGELFF. The CDR3 DNA reads as TGTGCCAGCAGCTTGGAAAGGGACGGGGAGCTGTTTTTT.

This clonotype was seen a handful of times. CDR3 nucleotide sequence: TGCGCCAGCAGCCATGACCGACTAGCAGATACGCAGTATTTT. Its protein product is CASSHDRLADTQYF. The J gene is TRBJ2-3, the V gene TRBV4-3; D possibly corresponds to TRBD2 (6 bases). This CDR3 contains 14 residues. Germline V gives CDR1 LGHNA, CDR2 YSLEER. V gave up 3 bases and J gave up 4 bases, with 11 bases separating them.

The V call is TRBV3-1, the J call TRBJ1-5; D is unresolved. The germline CDR1 and CDR2 sequences are LGHDT and YNNKEL (reference sequence). The CDR3 totals 14 residues. Trimming took 4 bases from V and 0 from J, leaving 7 bases between them. CDR3 protein: CASSPTYSNQPQHF. CDR3 in DNA: TGTGCCAGCAGCCCAACGTATAGCAATCAGCCCCAGCATTTT.

This sequence joins TRBV23-1 and TRBJ2-1; D is uncertain. TRBV23-1 is an ORF, and what it does is uncertain. This CDR3 spans 13 amino acids. V was clipped by 11 bases and J by 5 bases, with 16 bases between them. The CDR3 here is CAHPLWSNNEQFF. CDR3 in DNA: TGCGCCCACCCTTTGTGGTCTAACAATGAGCAGTTCTTC.

This clonotype was found a few times. This chain connects TRBV5-1 to TRBJ1-1; weak D call: TRBD1 (5 bases). Germline values: CDR1 SGHRS, CDR2 YFSETQ. The CDR3 length is 14 residues. Trimming shortened V by 4 bases and J by 1 base, and 11 bases separated the two germline ends. The CDR3 is CASSTQGENTEAFF. As DNA, the CDR3 is TGCGCCAGCAGCACGCAGGGTGAGAACACTGAAGCTTTCTTT.

This clonotype came up many times. This chain links TRBV6-4 with TRBJ2-2, with TRBD1 matching 9 bases. V shed 0 bases and J 6 bases; nucleotides not matched to a gene: 8. This CDR3 is 17 amino acids long. Germline V gene lookup returns CDR1 MRHNA and CDR2 SNTAGT. CDR3 coding DNA: TGTGCCAGCAGTGACTCGACCGAACAGGGGGCGGCCGGGGAGCTGTTTTTT. This encodes CASSDSTEQGAAGELFF.

This clonotype was picked up a small number of times. J is TRBJ1-4 and V is TRBV7-8; a weak D match, TRBD1 (6 bases). The CDR3 extends over 17 amino acids. Trimming cost V 5 bases and J 3 bases, with 19 bases left between them. The germline CDR1 and CDR2 sequences are SGHVS and FQNEAQ. As DNA, the CDR3 is TGTGCCAGCAGCCACGCGGTTACAGGGCTGCCTAATGAAAAACTGTTTTTT. As protein: CASSHAVTGLPNEKLFF.

This chain joins TRBV10-3 and TRBJ1-3, with D unclear. The CDR3 sequence is 14 residues long. The V end lost 1 base, the J end lost 0 bases, and 4 bases lay between the germline ends. Germline lookup yields CDR1 ENHRY and CDR2 SYGVKD. The CDR3 spells CAISEWSSGNTIYF. Here the CDR3 DNA reads TGTGCCATCAGTGAGTGGAGCTCTGGAAACACCATATATTTT.

This clonotype was counted at least ten times. This rearrangement joins TRBV7-2 to TRBJ2-2, with a possible D match to TRBD1 (5 bases). The CDR3 length is 15 residues. Germline V gene lookup returns CDR1 SGHTA and CDR2 FQGNSA. Trimming removed 3 bases from V and 4 bases from J, with 12 bases in between. This CDR3 is CASSFTFRATGELFF. The CDR3 DNA is TGTGCCAGCAGCTTCACGTTCAGGGCCACCGGGGAGCTGTTTTTT.

This clonotype appeared a few times. The CDR3 region is CASSPDRGPPGELFF. The CDR3 DNA is TGCGCCAGCAGCCCTGACAGGGGGCCGCCCGGGGAGCTGTTTTTT. The chain carries TRBV5-1 and TRBJ2-2; TRBD1 matches 10 bases. This CDR3 has 15 residues. CDR1 and CDR2 (germline): SGHRS, YFSETQ. The junction had 6 bases not matched to a gene; V was cut back by 4 bases and J by 6 bases.